The rows below give T cell receptor beta chains drawn from one sample of a study of vaccination effects on CD4 cells after COVID-19. Assay: immunoSEQ multiplex PCR; the TCRdb copy retains only in-frame clones and omits some. The sample consists of around 59,000 clones, roughly three quarters of them appearing once. For these receptors, no antigen is known. The starting material was CD4+ T cells from PBMCs cultured with HCoV-OC43 spike peptides, obtained after COVID-19 vaccination. These receptors all come from a human donor who received a COVID-19 vaccine. CDR3s leave out the opening cysteine and the closing phenylalanine or tryptophan. The order of the fields is D gene, V gene, clone size, J gene, CDR3 protein. D genes are given only for firm matches. Size values are once, few and many counts, or a class for expanded clones, and some rows have none.

>.|TRBV24-1|once|TRBJ2-3
ATSAGVYSTDTQY
>TRBD1|TRBV5-1|.|TRBJ2-4
ASSWDDRALAKNIQY
>TRBD1|TRBV15|.|TRBJ1-5
ATSREGTGNQPQH
>.|TRBV5-8|.|TRBJ2-3
ASPIPPAGSDTDTQY
>.|TRBV24-1|few|TRBJ1-5
ASANRESTQPQH
>TRBD2|TRBV6-6|few|TRBJ2-2
ASSQGLAGGNTGELF
>.|TRBV18|.|TRBJ1-2
ASSPLGGLGYGYT
>TRBD1|TRBV5-6|.|TRBJ1-1
ASSLAGQGTPAF
>.|TRBV18|.|TRBJ1-6
ASSPYRDENSPLH
>TRBD1|TRBV4-1|.|TRBJ1-5
ASSLGQGSQPQH
>.|TRBV5-1|.|TRBJ2-6
ASSSYSGANVLT
>.|TRBV7-2|.|TRBJ2-1
ASTRWAPNNEQF
>.|TRBV24-1|once|TRBJ2-3
ATSAGVPTDTQY
>.|TRBV18|.|TRBJ1-2
ASSSGQTNYGYT
>TRBD1|TRBV2|.|TRBJ1-5
ASRQGGRGPQH
>.|TRBV3-1/TRBV3-2|once|TRBJ1-1
ASSQVRRRPTEAF
>.|TRBV9|.|TRBJ1-4
ASRVRNRLSTNEKLF
>TRBD2|TRBV4-1|.|TRBJ2-5
ASSQGFGAGGKETQY
>.|TRBV25-1|.|TRBJ2-5
ASSVGMGLGTQY
>.|TRBV28|.|TRBJ1-2
ASRRDTYGYT
>.|TRBV24-1|.|TRBJ2-3
ATSDPQLSTDTQY
>.|TRBV5-1|.|TRBJ2-1
ASSLNAGSSYNEQF
>.|TRBV30|.|TRBJ1-1
AWSFTENTEAF
>.|TRBV21-1|.|TRBJ1-2
ASSKRDRDYGYT